Shown below are 27 T cell receptor beta chains from a single sample sequenced in a study of blood T cells in healthy people across ages. It was with a sample-barcoded 5' primer and a J-beta primer mix that a second PCR of roughly 6 to 12 cycles was run. TCRdb analysed the 5' RACE reads with MiXCR anew, one entry per CDR3 protein. In the table there are around 990,000 distinct CDR3 sequences, around 27% of which are singletons. This sample was also put to use in a study of T cells of mothers and their children.

The sequenced sample was blood. Source of these receptors: a girl aged 2 to 10 in good health.

V usage is TRBV12-3 or TRBV12-4 and J usage is TRBJ2-3; 7 bases are shared with TRBD2. This CDR3 contains 15 residues. The trim removed 7 bases at V and 2 bases at J, leaving 9 bases unmatched. In DNA, the CDR3 is TGTGCCAGCACCTTAGCGGGTCACGCCACAGATACGCAGTATTTT. Amino acids: CASTLAGHATDTQYF.

This clonotype was observed a few times. The V and J genes are TRBV5-1 and TRBJ2-7; 7 positions agree with TRBD1. J lost 3 bases, V lost 4 bases, and 4 bases had no gene match. CDR3 size: 13 residues. Per the germline V gene, CDR1 is SGHRS and CDR2 is YFSETQ. DNA of the CDR3: TGCGCCAGCAGCGCCGGACAGGACTACGAGCAGTACTTC. It translates to CASSAGQDYEQYF.

The chain joins TRBV5-1 to TRBJ2-1; 8 bases align to TRBD2. The DNA end favors TRBJ2-7, so the J call may be wrong. CDR1 and CDR2 from the germline V gene are SGHRS and YFSETQ. The length of the CDR3 is 16 residues. The CDR3 loop reads CASSLIRGGLPDEQYF. Written as DNA, the CDR3 is TGCGCCAGCAGCTTAATCCGGGGGGGTTTGCCCGACGAGCAGTACTTC.

This chain uses TRBV7-3 with TRBJ1-2; D is ambiguous. Germline V gives CDR1 SGHTA, CDR2 FQGTGA. Trimming cost V 5 bases and J 3 bases, with 13 bases left between them. CDR3 length: 14 residues. CDR3 DNA sequence: TGTGCCAGCAGCCAGCTGACCCCGGACTATGGCTACACCTTC. It encodes CASSQLTPDYGYTF.

This clonotype turned up a few times. The rearrangement uses TRBV20-1 and TRBJ2-7; TRBD2 is a possible D gene (6 bases). CDR1 is DFQATT and CDR2 is SNEGSKA in the germline V gene (reference sequence). Deletions cut 1 base from V and 2 bases from J, with 15 bases between. This CDR3 region has 15 residues. CDR3 coding DNA: TGCAGTGCTAGAGTCTCGGGAGATGCGACCTACGAGCAGTACTTC. Amino acids: CSARVSGDATYEQYF.

This clonotype was found a few times. This sequence joins TRBV29-1 and TRBJ2-7, with TRBD1 matching 12 bases. This CDR3 is built from 15 residues. Trimming at V came to 1 base and at J to 4 bases, leaving 5 bases not matched to a gene. Germline assignment: CDR1 SQVTM and CDR2 ANQGSEA. CDR3 nucleotides: TGCAGCGTTGAAGCCGGGACAGGGGGCGGGTACGAGCAGTACTTC. This gives the protein CSVEAGTGGGYEQYF.

V gene TRBV12-3 or TRBV12-4 combines with J gene TRBJ1-1; D is unresolved. V shed 1 base and J shed 1 base, with 7 bases lying between them. CDR3 length: 14 amino acids. This chain's CDR3 is CASSLGLENTEAFF. CDR3 nucleotide sequence: TGTGCCAGCAGTTTAGGTTTAGAGAACACTGAAGCTTTCTTT.

The rearrangement links TRBV9 to TRBJ2-1, with TRBD2 matching 11 bases. Germline trimming cut 4 bases from V and 7 bases from J; bases unmatched to any gene: 7. Germline CDR1 is SGDLS and CDR2 is YYNGEE. This CDR3 is built from 15 residues. The CDR3 here is CASSTSGREWNEQFF. The CDR3 nucleotides read TGTGCCAGCAGCACTAGCGGGAGAGAATGGAATGAGCAGTTCTTC.

This chain links TRBV11-2 with TRBJ2-5; possible D gene TRBD2, 5 bases. The DNA end favors TRBJ2-7, so the J call may be wrong. Looked up from germline, CDR1 is SGHAT and CDR2 is FQNNGV. This CDR3 region has 15 residues. This CDR3 is CASSLVVGNSHEQYF. The CDR3 DNA reads TGTGCCAGCAGCTTAGTAGTCGGGAACTCTCACGAGCAGTACTTC.

The CDR3 region has the DNA TGCAGCGTTGAAGAGTTAGGGAAAGAATCCTACGAGCAGTACTTC. Encoded protein: CSVEELGKESYEQYF. The chain recombines TRBV29-1 with TRBJ2-7; D not resolved. Looked up from germline, CDR1 is SQVTM and CDR2 is ANQGSEA. Between the trimmed V and J ends, which lost 0 bases and 1 base, there was a span of 13 bases. CDR3 length: 15 residues.

V and J are TRBV7-3 and TRBJ2-7, with D perhaps assigned TRBD1 or TRBD2 (5 bases each). Trimming left V 5 bases short and J 3 bases short, with 11 bases between. The CDR3 extends over 13 amino acids. Germline assignment: CDR1 SGHTA and CDR2 FQGTGA. CDR3 residues: CASSVGPRYEQYF. CDR3 nucleotides: TGTGCCAGCAGCGTGGGACCGCGCTACGAGCAGTACTTC.

The CDR3 bases are TGCAGCGTCGCGCCATTGACAGACCCCAAGACCCAGTACTTC. This codes for CSVAPLTDPKTQYF. The rearrangement links TRBV29-1 to TRBJ2-5, with D perhaps TRBD1 (5 bases). The CDR3 has 14 amino acids. The V end lost 6 bases, the J end lost 6 bases, and 20 bases lay between the germline ends. Germline CDR1 and CDR2: SQVTM and ANQGSEA.

V usage is TRBV12-3 or TRBV12-4 and J usage is TRBJ2-5; 7 bases line up with TRBD2. The DNA end is more similar to TRBJ2-1, so the J call may be wrong. There are 15 residues in the CDR3. The DNA for the CDR3 is TGTGCCAGCAGTCCGCGGGGGTCCTCTGAGAATGAGCAGTTCTTC. The encoded protein is CASSPRGSSENEQFF.

The chain links TRBV12-3 or TRBV12-4 to TRBJ2-1, with TRBD2 identical over 7 bases. V shed 6 bases and J 8 bases; nucleotides not matched to a gene: 7. This CDR3 contains 13 residues. CDR3 amino acids: CASSWGGPDEQFF. CDR3 bases: TGTGCCAGCAGCTGGGGAGGGCCGGATGAGCAGTTCTTC.

This clonotype has more than one count but fewer than ten. This chain links TRBV6-1 with TRBJ2-2; tentative D call: TRBD2 (5 bases). Trimming took off 6 bases at V and 5 bases at J, with 19 bases between the two ends. CDR3 length: 16 residues. Germline V gene sequence: CDR1 MNHNS, CDR2 SASEGT. CDR3 DNA sequence: TGTGCCAGCAGACCATTTCTTACCGGGGAGACCGGGGAGCTGTTTTTT. It yields the protein CASRPFLTGETGELFF.

The V call is TRBV5-6, the J call TRBJ2-2; 13 bases match TRBD2. The CDR3 sequence is 19 residues long. Looked up from germline, CDR1 is SGHDT and CDR2 is YYEEEE. The trim removed 4 bases at V and 1 base at J, leaving 10 bases unmatched. The CDR3 here is CASSEAGLAGDKNTGELFF. The CDR3 DNA reads as TGTGCCAGCAGCGAAGCCGGACTAGCGGGGGACAAGAACACCGGGGAGCTGTTTTTT. Looking up the rest from reference TRBV5-6 and TRBJ2-2 gives the full variable domain: DAGVTQSPTHLIKTRGQQVTLRCSPKSGHDTVSWYQQALGQGPQFIFQYYEEEERQRGNFPDRFSGHQFPNYSSELNVNALLLGDSALYLCASSEAGLAGDKNTGELFFGEGSRLTVL.

Note on this clonotype: Relative to the germline gene, one junction end is altered; a read error may explain this. This chain links TRBV20-1 with TRBJ2-2; 11 bases are shared with TRBD2. Germline assignment: CDR1 DFQATT and CDR2 SNEGSKA (reference sequence). The CDR3 totals 14 residues. This CDR3 reads CSARGTSGTGELFF. DNA of the CDR3: TGCAGTGCGAGAGGGACTAGCGGCACCGGGGAGCTGTTTTTT.

Many counts were recorded for this clonotype. A read error may produce the germline difference seen at one junction end. This rearrangement joins TRBV2 to TRBJ1-2; D call uncertain. From germline, CDR1 is SNHLY and CDR2 FYNNEI. The CDR3 spans 11 residues. The CDR3 here is CASSEGYGYTF. The CDR3 DNA follows: TGCGCCAGCAGTGAAGGGTATGGCTACACCTTC.

This clonotype was recorded a few times. This CDR3 reads CSARDGRAFSYNEQFF. The CDR3 DNA reads TGCAGTGCTAGAGATGGGCGCGCGTTTTCCTACAATGAGCAGTTCTTC. The genes are TRBV20-1 and TRBJ2-1; D not resolved. CDR1 is DFQATT and CDR2 is SNEGSKA in the germline V gene (reference sequence). Trimming shortened V by 0 bases and J by 1 base, and 13 bases separated the two germline ends. The CDR3 spans 16 residues.

The genes are TRBV6-4 and TRBJ1-4; no reliable D call. The CDR3 is 13 amino acids. Germline V gene data show CDR1 as MRHNA and CDR2 as SNTAGT. V lost 4 bases and J 8 bases, leaving 11 bases between the germline ends. The CDR3 reads CASSVMDGEKLFF. In DNA, the CDR3 is TGTGCCAGCAGTGTCATGGACGGAGAAAAACTGTTTTTT.

This clonotype turned up a few times. CDR3 sequence (DNA): TGCAGTGCCTCCATCCCTCGAGATAGCGGGGAATACAATGAGCAGTTCTTC. It is translated as CSASIPRDSGEYNEQFF. The rearrangement links TRBV20-1 to TRBJ2-1, with 8 bases that match TRBD2. V lost 6 bases and J lost 4; bases outside the gene matches: 17. The length of the CDR3 is 17 residues. Looked up from germline, CDR1 is DFQATT and CDR2 is SNEGSKA (reference sequence).

V gene TRBV4-1 combines with J gene TRBJ2-3; D is ambiguous. V lost 0 bases, J lost 0 bases, and 10 bases lay in between. Germline assignment: CDR1 MGHRA and CDR2 YSYEKL. The CDR3 is 16 residues long. CDR3 sequence (DNA): TGCGCCAGCAGCCAAGACGGAGCTTCTAGCACAGATACGCAGTATTTT. It encodes CASSQDGASSTDTQYF.

This chain connects TRBV24-1 to TRBJ2-5, with D maybe TRBD2 (5 bases). V was clipped by 9 bases and J by 3 bases, with 13 bases between them. The CDR3 spans 13 residues. Looked up from germline, CDR1 is KGHDR and CDR2 is SFDVKD. CDR3 sequence: CATRPTGEETQYF. The CDR3 region has the DNA TGTGCCACCCGACCGACCGGGGAAGAGACCCAGTACTTC.

To note about this clonotype: This may be a read error, as it is one base from a much larger clone. The chain recombines TRBV6-1 with TRBJ1-1, with a possible D match to TRBD1 (6 bases). This CDR3 spans 13 amino acids. CDR1 MNHNS and CDR2 SASEGT come from the germline V gene. V lost 7 bases and J 1 base, leaving 10 bases between the germline ends. The CDR3 DNA sequence: TGTGCCAGCACCCCGGGACAGAACACTGAAGCTTTCTTT. Residues: CASTPGQNTEAFF.

A note on this clonotype: One end of the junction does not line up with germline, which may come from a read error. The chain carries TRBV20-1 and TRBJ1-2; tentatively, D is TRBD1 (6 bases). CDR1 is DFQATT, CDR2 SNEGSKA, per germline (reference sequence). This CDR3 is 13 amino acids long. CDR3 in DNA: TGCAGTGCTAGAGAACAGGGCCACTATGGCTACGCCTTC. It specifies CSAREQGHYGYAF.

The rearrangement uses TRBV20-1 and TRBJ2-4, with 9 bases that match TRBD2. Per the germline V gene, CDR1 is DFQATT and CDR2 is SNEGSKA (reference sequence). The CDR3 loop spans 14 amino acids. After removal of 3 bases from V and 4 bases from J, the junction contained 4 bases not matched to a gene. Here the CDR3 DNA reads TGCAGTGCTAGTTCCCTAGCGGGAAAAAACATTCAGTACTTC. It yields the protein CSASSLAGKNIQYF.

This clonotype was detected only a few times. This rearrangement joins TRBV4-1 to TRBJ2-7; D possibly matches TRBD1 or TRBD2 (5 bases each). Trimming took off 1 base at V and 6 bases at J, with 19 bases between the two ends. The CDR3 length is 16 residues. In germline, CDR1 is MGHRA, CDR2 YSYEKL. The CDR3 is CASSQVPAGRGAEQYF. The CDR3 nucleotides read TGCGCCAGCAGCCAAGTCCCGGCAGGGAGAGGGGCCGAGCAGTACTTC.